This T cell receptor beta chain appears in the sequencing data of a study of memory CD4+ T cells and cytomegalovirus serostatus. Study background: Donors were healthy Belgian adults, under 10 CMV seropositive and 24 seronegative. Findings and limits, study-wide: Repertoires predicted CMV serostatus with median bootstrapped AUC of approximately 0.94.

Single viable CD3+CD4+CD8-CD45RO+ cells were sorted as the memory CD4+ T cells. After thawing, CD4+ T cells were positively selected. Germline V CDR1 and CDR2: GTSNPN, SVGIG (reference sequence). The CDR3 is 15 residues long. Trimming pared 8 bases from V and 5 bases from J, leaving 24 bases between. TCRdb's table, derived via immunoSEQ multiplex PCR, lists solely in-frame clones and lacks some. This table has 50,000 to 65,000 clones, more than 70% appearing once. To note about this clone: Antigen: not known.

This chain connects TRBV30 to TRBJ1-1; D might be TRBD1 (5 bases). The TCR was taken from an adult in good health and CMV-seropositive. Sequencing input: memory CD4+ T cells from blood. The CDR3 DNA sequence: TGTGCCGGCAGCCAGGGATTTCCCCAGGGAACTGAAGCTTTCTTT. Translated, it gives CAGSQGFPQGTEAFF.